This passage covers 26 T cell receptor beta chains from one sample sequenced in a study of blood T cell repertoires in COVID-19. Libraries were prepared by immunoSEQ multiplex PCR; TCRdb keeps only in-frame clonotypes and omits some of them. The repertoire holds more than 15,000 clones, with about 89% as singletons. The sequenced material came from peripheral blood. The receptor set was obtained from a human donor in a cohort sampled during active COVID-19.

The chain is built from TRBV7-2 and TRBJ2-5; no clear D gene. The CDR3 loop spans 14 amino acids. Looked up from germline, CDR1 is SGHTA and CDR2 is FQGNSA. V was pared by 0 bases and J by 5 bases, with 10 bases between. CDR3 sequence (DNA): TGTGCCAGCAGCTTAGCGGCAACCTCGGAGACCCAGTACTTC. Its translation is CASSLAATSETQYF.

V usage is TRBV9 and J usage is TRBJ2-6; 7 bases match TRBD1. V shed 3 bases and J 0 bases; nucleotides not matched to a gene: 9. Germline V lookup: CDR1 SGDLS, CDR2 YYNGEE. This CDR3 is 18 amino acids long. Written as DNA, the CDR3 is TGTGCCAGCAGCGGAAATGGGACAGTCCACTCTGGGGCCAACGTCCTGACTTTC. The encoded protein is CASSGNGTVHSGANVLTF.

The rearrangement links TRBV3-1 (or the pseudogene TRBV3-2) to TRBJ2-7; TRBD2 is a possible D gene (5 bases). With 4 bases removed from V and 7 bases from J, the gap between germline ends came to 14 bases. Germline assignment: CDR1 LGHDT and CDR2 YNNKEL (reference sequence). The CDR3 has 13 amino acids. CDR3: CASSLGRSGEQYF. The CDR3 coding sequence is TGTGCCAGCAGCCTCGGTCGGTCGGGGGAGCAGTACTTC.

CDR3 amino acids: CASSRNGAYGYTF. The CDR3 DNA reads as TGTGCCAGCAGCAGGAACGGCGCCTATGGCTACACCTTC. The gene calls are TRBV28 and TRBJ1-2; no definite D call. Trimming left V 6 bases short and J 4 bases short, with 12 bases between. This CDR3 is built from 13 residues. From germline, CDR1 is MDHEN and CDR2 SYDVKM.

There are a few counts of this clone. Here the CDR3 reads CASSQERAGGPGDEQFF. Written as DNA, the CDR3 is TGTGCCAGCAGCCAGGAAAGAGCGGGAGGGCCTGGGGATGAGCAGTTCTTC. The chain is built from TRBV4-2 and TRBJ2-1; TRBD2 aligns across 10 bases. J gave up 8 bases and V 3 bases, and 13 bases lay outside the gene matches. This CDR3 region has 17 residues. Germline CDR1 and CDR2: LGHNA and YNFKEQ.

V and J are TRBV7-2 and TRBJ1-5; no reliable D call. V was cut by 3 bases and J by 5 bases, with 5 bases left in between. The CDR3 has 12 residues. The germline CDR1 and CDR2 sequences are SGHTA and FQGNSA. The CDR3 region has the DNA TGTGCCAGCAGCTTTTATGATCAGCCCCAGCATTTT. Its protein is CASSFYDQPQHF.

For the CDR3, the DNA is TGTGCCACCAGCAGAGAGAGGACAGGTCTTAGCACAGATACGCAGTATTTT. It translates to CATSRERTGLSTDTQYF. The chain has TRBV15 and TRBJ2-3; 7 bases are shared with TRBD1. V lost 0 bases to trimming and J lost 0 bases; unmatched junction nucleotides: 6. Germline V gene data show CDR1 as LNHNV and CDR2 as YYDKDF (reference sequence). This CDR3 spans 17 amino acids.

This clone was seen a single time. V is TRBV6-5 and J is TRBJ2-1; 8 bases line up with TRBD2. With 4 bases clipped from V and 6 bases from J, the junction kept 8 bases outside the gene matches. CDR3 length: 15 amino acids. Germline CDR1 MNHEY, CDR2 SVGAGI. CDR3 loop: CASSLRLAGGNEQFF. The CDR3 DNA is TGTGCCAGCAGTTTACGTTTGGCGGGGGGCAATGAGCAGTTCTTC.

The CDR3 here is CASSLTLASRETQYF. The CDR3 DNA follows: TGTGCCAGCAGCTTAACGTTAGCTAGCCGGGAGACCCAGTACTTC. The chain joins TRBV7-3 to TRBJ2-5; perhaps TRBD2 as D (5 bases). This CDR3 has 15 residues. Trimming stripped 0 bases from V and 5 bases from J, with 13 bases between. Per germline, CDR1 SGHTA and CDR2 FQGTGA.

This chain uses TRBV19 with TRBJ1-2; 7 nucleotides align to TRBD1. The germline CDR1 and CDR2 sequences are LNHDA and SQIVND (reference sequence). The CDR3 has 15 amino acids. Trimming at V came to 7 bases and at J to 1 base, leaving 9 bases not matched to a gene. The CDR3 DNA reads as TGTGCCAGTATGAGACAGGGATCGTTTAACTATGGCTACACCTTC. Amino acid sequence: CASMRQGSFNYGYTF.

V usage is TRBV6-1 and J usage is TRBJ2-3; 10 bases line up with TRBD2. V dropped 0 bases and J dropped 3; count of bases not matched to a gene: 9. The germline gives CDR1 MNHNS, CDR2 SASEGT. This CDR3 is built from 18 residues. DNA for the CDR3: TGTGCCAGCAGTGAAGCGCTACTAGCGGGGATTGGAACAGATACGCAGTATTTT. Encoded protein: CASSEALLAGIGTDTQYF.

This sequence joins TRBV7-2 and TRBJ2-7; TRBD1 agrees at 12 bases. V was pared by 5 bases and J by 7 bases, with 6 bases of the junction left unmatched. Germline V CDR1 and CDR2: SGHTA, FQGNSA. The CDR3 runs 14 residues. The CDR3 DNA follows: TGTGCCAGCAGCCGGGACAGGGGGCGCCGGGAGCAGTACTTC. Residues: CASSRDRGRREQYF.

V is TRBV6-5 and J is TRBJ2-1, with TRBD1 as a possible D gene (5 bases). Germline CDR1 and CDR2: MNHEY and SVGAGI. With 6 bases removed from V and 4 bases from J, the gap between germline ends came to 16 bases. There are 15 residues in the CDR3. The CDR3 sequence is CASRGGRQTYNEQFF. In DNA form, the CDR3 reads TGTGCCAGCAGGGGTGGTAGACAGACATACAATGAGCAGTTCTTC.

The genes are TRBV20-1 and TRBJ1-1; the D gene is possibly TRBD1 (5 bases). CDR1 and CDR2 (germline): DFQATT, SNEGSKA (reference sequence). V shed 3 bases and J shed 4 bases, with 15 bases lying between them. CDR3 size: 14 residues. The CDR3 here is CSASNFVGGTEAFF. In DNA, the CDR3 is TGCAGTGCTAGTAACTTTGTCGGGGGCACTGAAGCTTTCTTT.

The chain employs TRBV11-2 and TRBJ2-1, with 8 bases aligning to TRBD2. V lost 4 bases, J lost 7 bases, and 6 bases stayed unmatched. Germline values: CDR1 SGHAT, CDR2 FQNNGV. The CDR3 loop spans 14 amino acids. CDR3 sequence reads: CASSSAGGTNEQFF. The CDR3, as DNA: TGTGCCAGCAGCTCCGCGGGGGGTACGAATGAGCAGTTCTTC.

The J gene is TRBJ2-4, the V gene TRBV3-1 (or the pseudogene TRBV3-2); D is possibly TRBD1 (6 bases). Trimming removed 2 bases at V and 0 bases at J, with 14 bases between. This CDR3 is built from 17 residues. Germline-derived CDR1 and CDR2 are LGHDT and YNNKEL (reference sequence). As DNA, the CDR3 is TGTGCCAGCAGCCAAACCGGGACACTTCTAGCCAAAAACATTCAGTACTTC. It yields the protein CASSQTGTLLAKNIQYF.

This clone appeared once. The gene calls are TRBV5-4 and TRBJ2-5; 10 positions agree with TRBD2. The CDR3 has 14 residues. Germline V lookup: CDR1 SGHNT, CDR2 YYREEE (reference sequence). Germline trimming cut 2 bases from V and 5 bases from J; bases unmatched to any gene: 3. The CDR3 region is CASSFPSGGETQYF. For the CDR3, the DNA is TGTGCCAGCAGCTTCCCTAGCGGGGGTGAGACCCAGTACTTC.

This rearrangement joins TRBV7-2 to TRBJ2-2; 7 positions match TRBD1. The junction had 8 bases not matched to a gene; V was cut back by 5 bases and J by 8 bases. Germline CDR1 is SGHTA and CDR2 is FQGNSA. The CDR3 runs to 14 residues. CDR3 amino acids: CASSEQGPSGELFF. The CDR3 nucleotides are TGTGCCAGCAGCGAACAGGGGCCTAGTGGGGAGCTGTTTTTT.

This clone was observed a few times. The rearrangement joins TRBV18 to TRBJ1-5; TRBD1 matches 9 bases. CDR3 length equals 14 residues. The germline V gene has CDR1 KGHSH and CDR2 LQKENI. V lost 5 bases to trimming and J lost 7 bases; unmatched junction nucleotides: 6. The CDR3 here is CASSSDRGGQPQHF. The CDR3 coding sequence is TGTGCCAGCTCAAGCGACAGGGGGGGCCAGCCCCAGCATTTT.

The V gene is TRBV9, the J gene TRBJ2-7, with D tentatively TRBD1 (6 bases). V lost 0 bases and J 3 bases, leaving 16 bases between the germline ends. The CDR3 is 16 residues long. Looked up from germline, CDR1 is SGDLS and CDR2 is YYNGEE. CDR3 DNA: TGTGCCAGCAGCGTAGCCCCATTGGGGGCGCTCTACGAGCAGTACTTC. The encoded protein is CASSVAPLGALYEQYF.

This rearrangement joins TRBV5-4 to TRBJ2-5, with D possibly TRBD2 on 5 matching bases. V was cut by 2 bases and J by 4 bases, with 12 bases left in between. The V gene's germline CDR1 is SGHNT and CDR2 YYREEE (reference sequence). This CDR3 comprises 14 residues. CDR3 in amino acids: CASSFDRRSETQYF. Written as DNA, the CDR3 is TGTGCCAGCAGCTTCGATCGGAGGTCAGAGACCCAGTACTTC.

The rearrangement joins TRBV28 to TRBJ1-2; 8 nucleotides match TRBD1. This CDR3 contains 13 residues. In germline, CDR1 is MDHEN, CDR2 SYDVKM. J gave up 5 bases and V 10 bases, and 9 bases lay outside the gene matches. The CDR3 reads CATQGALRYGYTF. In nucleotides, the CDR3 is TGTGCCACCCAGGGGGCGCTAAGGTATGGCTACACCTTC.

This chain joins TRBV6-5 and TRBJ1-2; 9 bases line up with TRBD1. Losses at the gene ends were 7 bases for V and 4 bases for J; bases not matched to a gene: 7. The CDR3 sequence is 14 residues long. CDR1 is MNHEY, CDR2 SVGAGI, per germline. The DNA for the CDR3 is TGTGCCAGCACCCAGGACAGGGGACTCTATGGCTACACCTTC. The encoded protein is CASTQDRGLYGYTF.

The genes are TRBV11-3 and TRBJ2-3; 8 nucleotides line up with TRBD2. This CDR3 comprises 16 residues. V was clipped by 4 bases and J by 4 bases; unmatched bases: 10. Germline V gives CDR1 SGHNT, CDR2 YENEEA. The CDR3, as DNA: TGTGCCAGCAGCTGGGGGCGGGGGGCCGACTCAGATACGCAGTATTTT. It yields the protein CASSWGRGADSDTQYF.

The chain carries TRBV25-1 and TRBJ1-2; D perhaps matches TRBD1 (5 bases). Trimming shortened V by 2 bases and J by 8 bases, and 18 bases separated the two germline ends. Per the germline V gene, CDR1 is MGHDK and CDR2 is SYGVNS. The CDR3 runs 15 residues. The CDR3 coding sequence is TGTGCCAGCAGTGAAGGGTCAGGGCGTGTGGAAGGCTACACCTTC. It translates to CASSEGSGRVEGYTF.

The rearrangement links TRBV3-1 (or the pseudogene TRBV3-2) to TRBJ2-2, with D possibly TRBD2 on 5 matching bases. V dropped 4 bases and J dropped 7 bases, with 10 bases sitting between them. CDR1 and CDR2 from the germline V gene are LGHDT and YNNKEL (reference sequence). The CDR3 loop spans 13 amino acids. The CDR3 is CASSPAEVGELFF. The CDR3 DNA is TGTGCCAGCAGCCCCGCGGAGGTCGGGGAGCTGTTTTTT.